The clone carrying this T cell receptor (beta chain) was detected only a few times. The antigen is not known. This record belongs to a study of CD8+ T cells in alopecia areata. Study background: It was oral tofacitinib, at 5 to 10 mg twice daily, that treated patients received.

Germline-derived CDR1 and CDR2 are MRHNA and SNTAGT. The CDR3 consists of 13 residues. The V end lost 2 bases, the J end lost 8 bases, and 10 bases lay between the germline ends. Broader study findings: Against the mouse data, patients shared TCRs less clearly, possibly for HLA reasons.

Extracted RNA was reverse transcribed, and the resulting cDNA served as sequencing template. Profiling relied on immunoSEQ multiplex PCR, and the TCRdb table lists in-frame clones only, not all of them. The table includes over 50,000 clones, about half detected once. The chain couples TRBV6-4 to TRBJ2-1; D unclear. Sequencing used CD8+ T cells sorted from blood, obtained at week 0. The receptor's source is a human donor with alopecia areata. CDR3 residues: CASSDRRSDEQFF. The CDR3 bases are TGTGCCAGCAGTGACCGGCGCAGCGATGAGCAGTTCTTC.